This T cell receptor (beta chain) originates from a study of early T cells in non-severe SARS-CoV-2 infection. This clonotype was seen many times. What it binds is not known. The CDR3 spans 15 residues. Germline-derived CDR1 and CDR2 are SGDLS and YYNGEE. The V end lost 3 bases, the J end lost 4 bases, and 15 bases lay between the germline ends. The study, taken as a whole, reports: A preference for anti-spike CD8 responses marked VDJdb matching, which missed private and CD4 specificities.

The TCR library protocol attached unique molecular identifiers to the individual cDNA molecules. From the 5' RACE reads, TCRdb called clonotypes with MiXCR, one entry per CDR3 protein. The repertoire consists of 95,000 to 110,000 distinct CDR3 sequences, with 11% occurring once and the leading ten covering under 9%. The sequenced sample consisted of whole blood. The origin of this receptor is an adult who was a healthcare worker with PCR-confirmed SARS-CoV-2 infection or an uninfected control (not recorded which). The J gene is TRBJ2-3, the V gene TRBV9; the D gene could be TRBD1 or TRBD2 (5 bases each). The CDR3 region is CASSAGTGGSDTQYF. For the CDR3, the DNA is TGTGCCAGCAGCGCCGGGACCGGTGGGTCAGATACGCAGTATTTT.